Each of the 28 T cell receptor beta chains below was sequenced from the same sample in a study of T-cell reconstitution after alpha-beta-depleted transplantation in children. TCRbeta library preparation incorporated unique molecular identifiers. TCRdb redid the calling of the PCR reads with MiXCR, one entry per CDR3 protein. Seen here are 530,000 or so distinct CDR3 sequences, roughly 27% observed once, and the top ten hold about 35%. The sample here was PBMCs, taken before TCRalphabeta/CD19-depleted stem cell transplant. The receptor source for this set is a boy less than two years old with Wiskott-Aldrich syndrome, due to receive a stem cell transplant.

The table lists this clonotype with a few counts. The chain is built from TRBV5-5 and TRBJ2-6; D is ambiguous. The length of the CDR3 is 17 residues. Germline values: CDR1 SGHKS, CDR2 YYEKEE (reference sequence). V dropped 0 bases and J dropped 3 bases, with 13 bases sitting between them. In DNA, the CDR3 is TGTGCCAGCAGCTTGGCGTCTCGATTGAGTGGGGCCAACGTCCTGACTTTC. It translates to CASSLASRLSGANVLTF.

The chain uses TRBV12-3 or TRBV12-4 and TRBJ2-1, with 7 bases that match TRBD2. V shed 7 bases and J 9 bases; nucleotides not matched to a gene: 9. This CDR3 region has 13 residues. CDR3 sequence: CASIEGGPGEQFF. DNA of the CDR3: TGTGCCAGCATTGAGGGAGGGCCTGGTGAGCAGTTCTTC.

The table lists this clonotype with a few counts. The gene calls are TRBV5-1 and TRBJ1-2; weak D call: TRBD1 (6 bases). Germline loops: CDR1 SGHRS, CDR2 YFSETQ. The V and J ends lost 0 bases and 7 bases respectively, with 22 bases between them. The CDR3 length is 17 residues. The chain's CDR3 is CASSLVYFRGAPAGYTF. CDR3 bases: TGCGCCAGCAGCTTGGTTTATTTTCGGGGGGCGCCGGCTGGCTACACCTTC.

A note on this clonotype: This may arise from a read error, as a much more abundant clone is one base away. A read error is likely, as this CDR3 ends without the conserved phenylalanine or tryptophan. This rearrangement joins TRBV5-1 to TRBJ2-2; D gene uncertain. Looked up from germline, CDR1 is SGHRS and CDR2 is YFSETQ. This CDR3 has 14 amino acids. Trimming took 4 bases from V and 4 from J, leaving 11 bases between them. The CDR3 region has the DNA TGCGCCAGCAGCCCACTGGCTAGCACCGGGGAGCTGTTTTCT. Residues: CASSPLASTGELFS.

The gene calls are TRBV29-1 and TRBJ2-2, with 13 nucleotides matching TRBD2. This CDR3 comprises 14 residues. With V trimmed by 6 bases and J by 5 bases, 3 bases remained unmatched. Germline-derived CDR1 and CDR2 are SQVTM and ANQGSEA. In DNA, the CDR3 is TGCAGCGTCGGGACTAGCGGGAAGACCGGGGAGCTGTTTTTT. Translated, it gives CSVGTSGKTGELFF.

The chain has TRBV10-3 and TRBJ2-1; 7 nucleotides line up with TRBD2. This CDR3 spans 15 amino acids. The V gene's germline CDR1 is ENHRY and CDR2 SYGVKD. The V segment lost 3 bases and the J segment 6 bases; nucleotides outside the gene matches: 8. This chain's CDR3 is CAISDVGGGLNEQFF. The CDR3 bases are TGTGCCATCAGTGACGTCGGGGGAGGGCTCAATGAGCAGTTCTTC.

The gene calls are TRBV5-1 and TRBJ2-7, with 8 bases fitting TRBD2. The germline V gene encodes CDR1 SGHRS and CDR2 YFSETQ. After removal of 2 bases from V and 2 bases from J, the junction contained 9 bases not matched to a gene. This CDR3 has 16 residues. CDR3 DNA: TGCGCCAGCAGCTTTGATGTTAGCGGGATCCCCTACGAGCAGTACTTC. It encodes CASSFDVSGIPYEQYF.

This chain uses TRBV24-1 with TRBJ2-5, with TRBD1 matching 9 bases. The trim removed 5 bases at V and 4 bases at J, leaving 10 bases unmatched. The length of the CDR3 is 16 residues. The germline gives CDR1 KGHDR, CDR2 SFDVKD. This chain's CDR3 is CATSVSFLGQGETQYF. The CDR3 DNA reads TGTGCCACCAGTGTTAGTTTTTTGGGACAGGGAGAGACCCAGTACTTC.

This clonotype occurred a few times. V gene TRBV20-1 combines with J gene TRBJ2-7, with D tentatively TRBD2 (6 bases). Germline lookup yields CDR1 DFQATT and CDR2 SNEGSKA (reference sequence). Trimming shortened V by 4 bases and J by 6 bases, and 22 bases separated the two germline ends. This CDR3 spans 15 amino acids. The CDR3 bases are TGCAGTGCTACCATCGTCGCTAGCGACCTCGCCGAGCAGTACTTC. Its protein product is CSATIVASDLAEQYF.

The chain employs TRBV25-1 and TRBJ1-5; the D gene is possibly TRBD1 (5 bases). The V and J ends lost 2 bases and 5 bases respectively, with 10 bases between them. From germline, CDR1 is MGHDK and CDR2 SYGVNS. This CDR3 comprises 14 residues. CDR3 DNA: TGTGCCAGCAGTGAAACAGGCCAACATCAGCCCCAGCATTTT. As protein: CASSETGQHQPQHF.

This clonotype was observed a few times. The V call is TRBV7-9, the J call TRBJ2-6, with 9 bases identical to TRBD1. V lost 5 bases, J lost 0 bases, and 5 bases stayed unmatched. Germline V gives CDR1 SEHNR, CDR2 FQNEAQ (reference sequence). This CDR3 is 17 amino acids long. DNA for the CDR3: TGTGCCAGCAGCAACACAGGGGGCTTCTCTGGGGCCAACGTCCTGACTTTC. Protein: CASSNTGGFSGANVLTF. Drawing the rest from reference TRBV7-9 and TRBJ2-6, the complete variable domain is DTGVSQNPRHKITKRGQNVTFRCDPISEHNRLYWYRQTLGQGPEFLTYFQNEAQLEKSRLLSDRFSAERPKGSFSTLEIQRTEQGDSAMYLCASSNTGGFSGANVLTFGAGSRLTVL.

This clonotype was counted once. The V call is TRBV6-1, the J call TRBJ1-5; D possibly corresponds to TRBD1 (5 bases). Germline CDR1 is MNHNS and CDR2 is SASEGT. V was cut by 4 bases and J by 3 bases, with 13 bases left in between. The CDR3 has 15 residues. Here the CDR3 DNA reads TGTGCCAGCAGTGCACAGGAGAGCCTCAATCAGCCCCAGCATTTT. It yields the protein CASSAQESLNQPQHF.

V and J are TRBV27 and TRBJ2-1, with D uncertain. The germline CDR1 and CDR2 sequences are MNHEY and SMNVEV (reference sequence). V was pared by 5 bases and J by 5 bases, with 13 bases between. The CDR3 contains 14 residues. Written as DNA, the CDR3 is TGTGCCAGCAGTCTTAAACTGGCCAACAATGAGCAGTTCTTC. Translation gives CASSLKLANNEQFF.

The rearrangement uses TRBV30 and TRBJ1-2; possible D gene TRBD1, 5 bases. V dropped 5 bases and J dropped 3 bases, with 10 bases sitting between them. The CDR3 loop spans 12 amino acids. The germline V gene has CDR1 GTSNPN and CDR2 SVGIG (reference sequence). The CDR3 coding sequence is TGTGCCTGGGCAGGGCCTTACTATGGCTACACCTTC. It codes for CAWAGPYYGYTF.

The chain combines TRBV9 with TRBJ2-1; TRBD2 matches 8 bases. V trimming: 0 bases; J trimming: 4 bases; junction bases outside the gene matches: 6. The V gene's germline CDR1 is SGDLS and CDR2 YYNGEE. This CDR3 spans 16 amino acids. The CDR3 sequence: CASSVDPGLVYNEQFF. CDR3 in DNA: TGTGCCAGCAGCGTAGACCCGGGACTAGTTTACAATGAGCAGTTCTTC.

This clonotype has more than one count but fewer than ten. The chain is built from TRBV7-9 and TRBJ2-3, with D possibly being TRBD1 (6 bases). In germline, CDR1 is SEHNR, CDR2 FQNEAQ (reference sequence). The CDR3 length is 15 residues. Trimming stripped 5 bases from V and 0 bases from J, with 12 bases between. DNA of the CDR3: TGTGCCAGCAGCCCCCCAGGGGCCAGCACAGATACGCAGTATTTT. Protein product: CASSPPGASTDTQYF.

A few counts support this clonotype. The chain joins TRBV5-4 to TRBJ2-2; TRBD1 aligns across 9 bases. There are 19 residues in the CDR3. Germline assignment: CDR1 SGHNT and CDR2 YYREEE (reference sequence). Losses at the gene ends were 2 bases for V and 0 bases for J; bases not matched to a gene: 11. CDR3 DNA sequence: TGTGCCAGCAGCTTAATGGGGACAGGGCGAATGGCGAACACCGGGGAGCTGTTTTTT. It specifies CASSLMGTGRMANTGELFF.

CDR3 nucleotides: TGCAGTGCTACTTCCGCGGGAGCGACAGATACGCAGTATTTT. It yields the protein CSATSAGATDTQYF. V is TRBV20-1 and J is TRBJ2-3; 7 bases map to TRBD2. Per the germline V gene, CDR1 is DFQATT and CDR2 is SNEGSKA (reference sequence). The CDR3 extends over 14 amino acids. V lost 4 bases, J lost 3 bases, and 7 bases stayed unmatched.

There are a few counts of this clonotype. V gene TRBV5-1 combines with J gene TRBJ2-7; TRBD2 might be the D (6 bases). The CDR3 covers 15 residues. V dropped 4 bases and J dropped 2 bases, with 16 bases sitting between them. Germline V gives CDR1 SGHRS, CDR2 YFSETQ. CDR3 region: CASSPHLSGTYEQYF. Written as DNA, the CDR3 is TGCGCCAGCAGCCCGCATCTTAGCGGTACCTACGAGCAGTACTTC.

This rearrangement joins TRBV15 to TRBJ2-1, with TRBD2 identical over 8 bases. The ends lost 1 base at V and 5 bases at J; junction bases unmatched: 10. This CDR3 has 17 amino acids. CDR1 and CDR2 from the germline V gene are LNHNV and YYDKDF (reference sequence). Here the CDR3 reads CATSRGGVAGLNNEQFF. The DNA of the CDR3 is TGTGCCACCAGCAGAGGGGGGGTAGCGGGACTAAACAATGAGCAGTTCTTC.

This clonotype was seen more than once but under ten times. The V and J genes are TRBV5-1 and TRBJ2-3; D is unresolved. This CDR3 has 15 residues. Trimming removed 0 bases from V and 4 bases from J, with 12 bases in between. Germline CDR1 is SGHRS and CDR2 is YFSETQ. The CDR3 DNA is TGCGCCAGCAGCTTGGGGCAGAGGCTTGCAGATACGCAGTATTTT. It specifies CASSLGQRLADTQYF.

The V and J genes are TRBV12-3 or TRBV12-4 and TRBJ2-2; TRBD1 or TRBD2 may be the D gene (6 bases each). CDR3 size: 17 residues. V lost 6 bases, J lost 4 bases, and 21 bases lay in between. The CDR3 is CASRNRVGGPGTGELFF. The CDR3 nucleotides are TGTGCCAGCAGAAATCGGGTGGGGGGCCCTGGCACCGGGGAGCTGTTTTTT.

The rearrangement uses TRBV24-1 and TRBJ2-1, with D perhaps matching TRBD2 (7 bases). The CDR3 consists of 13 residues. Germline V gene sequence: CDR1 KGHDR, CDR2 SFDVKD. V was shortened by 6 bases and J by 9 bases, with 14 bases between the two germline ends. The CDR3 DNA follows: TGTGCCACCAGTTCAAGGGGAGGGGGTGAGCAGTTCTTC. Amino acids: CATSSRGGGEQFF.

This clonotype has just a few counts. The CDR3 DNA reads TGTGCCAGCAGTTACCGACTACTAGCGGGAGCGGGGAATGAGCAGTTCTTC. This codes for CASSYRLLAGAGNEQFF. V usage is TRBV6-2 or TRBV6-3 and J usage is TRBJ2-1; TRBD2 matches 11 bases. This CDR3 is 17 amino acids long. CDR1 MNHEY and CDR2 SVGEGT come from the germline V gene. V dropped 2 bases and J dropped 7; count of bases not matched to a gene: 10.

The rearrangement links TRBV12-3 or TRBV12-4 to TRBJ2-7; D is perhaps TRBD1 or TRBD2 (5 bases each). The CDR3 contains 14 residues. The germline V and J ends were trimmed by 3 bases and 6 bases, with 15 bases remaining between them. The CDR3 nucleotides are TGTGCCAGCAGTTTGGTTGGGGGAATTGGCGAGCAGTACTTC. This sequence encodes CASSLVGGIGEQYF.

The sample holds a few counts of this clonotype. The chain links TRBV10-3 to TRBJ1-1, with D perhaps TRBD1 (6 bases). Per germline, CDR1 ENHRY and CDR2 SYGVKD. Trimming took 5 bases from V and 4 from J, leaving 14 bases between them. The CDR3 is 14 amino acids. CDR3 coding DNA: TGTGCCATCAGTTCCCGTGGGGACATCACTGAAGCTTTCTTT. Translation: CAISSRGDITEAFF.

This clonotype was counted between two and nine times. V is TRBV20-1 and J is TRBJ1-6; 8 positions match TRBD1. V lost 2 bases to trimming and J lost 6 bases; unmatched junction nucleotides: 3. CDR1 and CDR2 from the germline V gene are DFQATT and SNEGSKA (reference sequence). This CDR3 contains 14 residues. The CDR3 loop reads CSARQGALNSPLHF. CDR3 bases: TGCAGTGCTAGACAGGGGGCGCTTAATTCACCCCTCCACTTT.

This clonotype was observed a few times. The chain is built from TRBV2 and TRBJ1-5, with D perhaps matching TRBD1 (5 bases). Germline-derived CDR1 and CDR2 are SNHLY and FYNNEI. CDR3 length: 13 amino acids. V shed 4 bases and J shed 6 bases, with 10 bases lying between them. The CDR3 loop is CASSGRGSQPQHF. For the CDR3, the DNA is TGTGCCAGCAGTGGCCGGGGGAGTCAGCCCCAGCATTTT.